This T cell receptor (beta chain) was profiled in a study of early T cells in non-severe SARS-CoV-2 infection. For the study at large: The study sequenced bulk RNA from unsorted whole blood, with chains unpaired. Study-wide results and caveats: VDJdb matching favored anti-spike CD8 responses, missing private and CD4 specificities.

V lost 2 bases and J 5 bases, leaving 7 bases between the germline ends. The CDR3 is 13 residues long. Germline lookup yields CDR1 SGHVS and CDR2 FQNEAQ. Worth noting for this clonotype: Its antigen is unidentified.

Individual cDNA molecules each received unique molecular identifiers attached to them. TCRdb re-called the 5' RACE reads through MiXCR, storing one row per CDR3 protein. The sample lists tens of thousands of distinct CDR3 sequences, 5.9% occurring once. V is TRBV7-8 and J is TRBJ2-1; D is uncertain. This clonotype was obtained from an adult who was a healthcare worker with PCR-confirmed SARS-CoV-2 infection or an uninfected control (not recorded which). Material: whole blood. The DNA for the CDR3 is TGTGCCAGCAGCTTAAACTCGCACAATGAGCAGTTCTTC. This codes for CASSLNSHNEQFF.